Sequencing of this T cell receptor beta chain was carried out in a study of blood T cells in healthy people across ages. Study-wide results and limits: Researchers deemed the diversity estimates from one million T cells underestimates.

Primers used in a second PCR of roughly 7 to 11 cycles were a sample-barcoded 5' primer and a J-beta primer mix. The authors tagged each cDNA molecule using a template-switch adaptor with 12 random nucleotides. TCRdb reprocessed the 5' RACE reads via MiXCR and lists one record per CDR3 protein. Among over 1,500,000 distinct CDR3 sequences, 49% were seen once, and the ten largest hold over 2%. Healthy Caucasian individuals from Russia aged roughly 6 to 100 were enrolled as donors. PBMCs numbering at least 6 million were isolated per sample. With V trimmed by 5 bases and J by 6 bases, 9 bases remained unmatched. CDR3 length: 15 amino acids. The germline CDR1 and CDR2 sequences are SGHAT and FQNNGV. Worth noting for this clonotype: What it recognizes is unknown.

Source material: blood. The chain joins TRBV11-2 to TRBJ1-2; 10 bases are shared with TRBD1. This TCR derives from a woman in her thirties or forties in good health. For the CDR3, the DNA is TGTGCCAGCAGCCCGCTAGCAGGGACAGGGGATGGCTACACCTTC. Residues: CASSPLAGTGDGYTF.